This T cell receptor beta chain derives from a study of T cell repertoires in cytomegalovirus infection. Overall study context: Public TCR beta signatures marked donors with CMV infection and the matching HLA. Findings of the study overall: Summed frequency of public TCR beta families distinguished CMV carriers with the relevant HLA. The study found HLA-C-restricted CMV-specific TCR beta clonotypes dominating the ex vivo response.

In the case of this clonotype: The antigen is not known.

TCRdb reprocessed the reads via MiXCR and lists one record per CDR3 protein. The repertoire has 600,000 to 800,000 distinct CDR3 sequences, approximately 24% of them found once; the top ten carry around 7.6%. Sequencing was done on a sample of CD8+ T cells from PBMCs. The receptor's source is a human donor in good health (CMV status not recorded). Some clones in this sample may be carry-over from other donors' samples.

The CDR3: CSTAQGAGSQETQYF. The DNA for the CDR3 is TGCAGCACAGCCCAGGGCGCCGGGAGCCAAGAGACCCAGTACTTC. The genes are TRBV29-1 and TRBJ2-5, with D maybe TRBD2 (6 bases). CDR3 size: 15 residues. Germline loops: CDR1 SQVTM, CDR2 ANQGSEA. V gave up 8 bases and J gave up 1 base, with 20 bases separating them.